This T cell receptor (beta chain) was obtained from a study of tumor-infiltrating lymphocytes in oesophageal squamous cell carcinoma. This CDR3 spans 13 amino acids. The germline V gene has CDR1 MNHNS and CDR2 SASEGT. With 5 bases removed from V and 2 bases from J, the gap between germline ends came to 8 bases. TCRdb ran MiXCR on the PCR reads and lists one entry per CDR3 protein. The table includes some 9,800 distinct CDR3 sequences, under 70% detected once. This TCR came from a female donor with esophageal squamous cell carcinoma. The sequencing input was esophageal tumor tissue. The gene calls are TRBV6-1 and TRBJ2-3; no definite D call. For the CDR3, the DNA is TGTGCCAGCAGTTATCGGTACACAGATACGCAGTATTTT. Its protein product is CASSYRYTDTQYF.